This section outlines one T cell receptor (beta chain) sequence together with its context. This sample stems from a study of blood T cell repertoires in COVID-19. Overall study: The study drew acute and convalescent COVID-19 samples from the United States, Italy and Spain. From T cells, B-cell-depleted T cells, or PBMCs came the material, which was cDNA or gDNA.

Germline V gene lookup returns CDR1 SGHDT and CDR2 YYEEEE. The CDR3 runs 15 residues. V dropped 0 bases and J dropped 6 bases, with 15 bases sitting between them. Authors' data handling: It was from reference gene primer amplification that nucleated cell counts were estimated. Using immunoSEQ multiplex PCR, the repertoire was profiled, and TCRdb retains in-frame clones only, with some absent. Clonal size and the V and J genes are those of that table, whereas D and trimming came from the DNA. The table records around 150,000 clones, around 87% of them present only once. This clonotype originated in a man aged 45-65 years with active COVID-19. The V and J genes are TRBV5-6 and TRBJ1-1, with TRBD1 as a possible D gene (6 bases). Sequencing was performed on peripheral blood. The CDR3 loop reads CASSLGDRMMAEAFF. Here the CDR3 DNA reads TGTGCCAGCAGCTTGGGCGACAGGATGATGGCTGAAGCTTTCTTT.